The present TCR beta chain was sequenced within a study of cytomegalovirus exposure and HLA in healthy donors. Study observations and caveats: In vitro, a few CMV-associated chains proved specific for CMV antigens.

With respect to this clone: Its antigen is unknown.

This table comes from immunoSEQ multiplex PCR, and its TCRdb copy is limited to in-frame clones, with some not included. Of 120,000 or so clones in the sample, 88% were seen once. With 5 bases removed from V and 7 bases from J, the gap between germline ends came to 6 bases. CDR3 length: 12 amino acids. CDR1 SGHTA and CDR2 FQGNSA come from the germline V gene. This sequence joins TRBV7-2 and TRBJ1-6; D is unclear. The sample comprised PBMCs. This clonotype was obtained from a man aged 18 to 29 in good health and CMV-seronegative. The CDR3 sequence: CASSRTNSPLHF. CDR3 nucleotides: TGTGCCAGCAGCCGCACAAATTCACCCCTCCACTTT.